This TCR beta chain was sequenced for a study of blood T cell repertoires in COVID-19. Study at large: Samples came from the United States, Italy and Spain, spanning acute and convalescent COVID-19. PBMCs, B-cell-depleted T cells, or T cells provided the cDNA or gDNA that made up the material.

Per the authors' pipeline: The authors estimated nucleated cell counts from reference gene primer amplification. Profiling relied on immunoSEQ multiplex PCR, and the TCRdb table lists in-frame clones only, not all of them. V and J calls and clone size are as listed in that table; D and trimming were resolved from the DNA. The table shows around 400,000 clones, with 91% occurring only once. The CDR3 has 13 residues. CDR1 and CDR2 from the germline V gene are MDHEN and SYDVKM. Trimming removed 4 bases at V and 4 bases at J, with 10 bases between. This rearrangement joins TRBV28 to TRBJ1-2; a possible D gene is TRBD1 (5 bases). This clonotype was obtained from a woman aged 40 to 50 who had been exposed to COVID-19. Sequenced input: PBMCs or T cells enriched from blood (not recorded which). Written as DNA, the CDR3 is TGTGCCAGCAGTTCAGCAGGGCCCTATGGCTACACCTTC. Translated, it gives CASSSAGPYGYTF.